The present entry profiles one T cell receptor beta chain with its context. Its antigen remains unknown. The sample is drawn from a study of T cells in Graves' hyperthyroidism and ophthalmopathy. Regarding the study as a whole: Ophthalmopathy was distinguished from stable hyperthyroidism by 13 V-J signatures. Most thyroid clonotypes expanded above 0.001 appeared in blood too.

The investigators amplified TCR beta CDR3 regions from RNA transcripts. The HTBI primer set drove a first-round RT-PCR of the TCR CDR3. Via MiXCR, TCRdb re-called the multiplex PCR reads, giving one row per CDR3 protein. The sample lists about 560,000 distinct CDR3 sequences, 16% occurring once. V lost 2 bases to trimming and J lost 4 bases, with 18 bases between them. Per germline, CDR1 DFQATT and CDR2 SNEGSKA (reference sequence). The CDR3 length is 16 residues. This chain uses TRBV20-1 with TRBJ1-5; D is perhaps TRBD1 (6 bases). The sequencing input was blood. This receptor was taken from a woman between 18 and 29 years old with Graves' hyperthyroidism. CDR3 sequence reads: CSARRGGQGLNQPQHF. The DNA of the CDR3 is TGCAGTGCTAGAAGGGGCGGGCAGGGGCTAAATCAGCCCCAGCATTTT.